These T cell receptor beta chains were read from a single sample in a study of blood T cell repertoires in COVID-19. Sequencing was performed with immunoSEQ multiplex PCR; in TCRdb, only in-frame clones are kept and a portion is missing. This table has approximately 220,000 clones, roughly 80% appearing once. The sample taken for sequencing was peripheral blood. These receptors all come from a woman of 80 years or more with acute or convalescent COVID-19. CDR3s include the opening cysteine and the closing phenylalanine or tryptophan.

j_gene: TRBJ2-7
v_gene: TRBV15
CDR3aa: CATSTLGTGNSYEQYF

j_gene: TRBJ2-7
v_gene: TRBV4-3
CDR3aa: CASSQVGAYEQYF

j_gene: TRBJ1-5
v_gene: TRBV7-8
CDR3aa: CASSLTVQPQHF

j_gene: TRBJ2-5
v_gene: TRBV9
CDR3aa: CASSVEGGQRPETQYF

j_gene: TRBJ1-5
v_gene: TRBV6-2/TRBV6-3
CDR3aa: CASSSGRRGSQHF

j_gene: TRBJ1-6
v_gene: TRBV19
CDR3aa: CASTETGSTYNSPLHF

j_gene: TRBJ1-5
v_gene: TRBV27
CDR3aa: CASRERVGNQPQHF

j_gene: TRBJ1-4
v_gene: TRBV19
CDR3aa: CASTRGQGGEKLFF

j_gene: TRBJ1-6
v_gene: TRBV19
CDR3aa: CASSLQGPLGNSPLHF

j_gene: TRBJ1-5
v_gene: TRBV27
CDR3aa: CASSLGDTGQHF

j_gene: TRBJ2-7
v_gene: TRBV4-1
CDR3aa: CASSQSYSGAPYEQYF

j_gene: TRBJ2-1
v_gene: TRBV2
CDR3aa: CASSVAYNEQFF

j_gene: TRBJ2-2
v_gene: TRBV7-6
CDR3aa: CASSRSLHTPNTGELFF

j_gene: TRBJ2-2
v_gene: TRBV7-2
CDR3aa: CASSLAGQGVGELFF

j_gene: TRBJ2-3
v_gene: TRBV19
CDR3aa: CASSRRAEQGDTQYF

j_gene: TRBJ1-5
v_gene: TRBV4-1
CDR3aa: CASSGTGGIGQPQHF

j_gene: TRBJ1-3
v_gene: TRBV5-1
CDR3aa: CASSLEGHLSGNTIYF

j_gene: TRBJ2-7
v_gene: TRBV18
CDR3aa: CASSAGLPSYEQYF

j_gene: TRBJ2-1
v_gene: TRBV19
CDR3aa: CASRTAGGYNEQFF

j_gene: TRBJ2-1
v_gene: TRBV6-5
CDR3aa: CASRFQGTYNEQFF

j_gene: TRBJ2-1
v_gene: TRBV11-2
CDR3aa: CASSLDPEGNEQFF

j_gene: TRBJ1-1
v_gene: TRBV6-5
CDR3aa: CASSAQGAMNTEAFF

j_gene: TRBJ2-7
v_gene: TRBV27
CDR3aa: CASSLGVLRTGAYEQYF

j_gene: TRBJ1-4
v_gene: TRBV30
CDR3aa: CAWSVSGNEKLFF

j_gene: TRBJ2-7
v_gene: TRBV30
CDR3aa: CAWSLRLAQQYF

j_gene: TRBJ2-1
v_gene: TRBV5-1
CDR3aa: CASSWRGADEQFF

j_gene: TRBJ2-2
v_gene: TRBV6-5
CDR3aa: CASSYSGSLNTGELFF

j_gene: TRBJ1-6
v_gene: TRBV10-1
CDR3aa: CASRWDRDRDSNSPLHF

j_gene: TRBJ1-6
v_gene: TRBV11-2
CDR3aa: CASSTVPGTEYNSPLHF

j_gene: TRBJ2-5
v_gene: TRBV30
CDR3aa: CAWSGGRWETQYF

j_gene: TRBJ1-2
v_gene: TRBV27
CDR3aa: CASSSTLGQAVGYTF

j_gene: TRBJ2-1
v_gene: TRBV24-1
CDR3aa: CATSDSSLAGAYNEQFF

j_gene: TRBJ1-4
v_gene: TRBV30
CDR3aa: CAWSQKGLRNEKLFF

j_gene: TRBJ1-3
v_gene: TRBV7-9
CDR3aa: CASSLGSSGNTIYF

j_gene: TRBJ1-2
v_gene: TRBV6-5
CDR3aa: CASTGTGKNLGGYTF

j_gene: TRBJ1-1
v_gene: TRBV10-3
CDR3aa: CAISGQGGNTEAFF

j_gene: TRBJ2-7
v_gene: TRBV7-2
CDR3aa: CASSNKDWGVFNEQYF

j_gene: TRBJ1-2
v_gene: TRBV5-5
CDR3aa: CASSEDLDYGYTF

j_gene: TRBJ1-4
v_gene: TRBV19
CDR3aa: CASRDSYGGEKLFF

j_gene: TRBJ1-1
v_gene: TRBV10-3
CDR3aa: CAISEEYTEAFF

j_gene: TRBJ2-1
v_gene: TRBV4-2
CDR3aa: CASSQTSGNYNEQFF

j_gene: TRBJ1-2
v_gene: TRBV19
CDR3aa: CASSRWTGEPIYGYTF

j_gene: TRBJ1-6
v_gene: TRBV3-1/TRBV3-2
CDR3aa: CASSQPQTTGVDSPLHF

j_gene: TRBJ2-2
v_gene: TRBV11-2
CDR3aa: CASSSQAGAYTGELFF

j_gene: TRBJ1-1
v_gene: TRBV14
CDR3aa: CASSQAVHTEAFF

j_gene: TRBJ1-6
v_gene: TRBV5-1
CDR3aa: CASSLVSQTFSYNSPLHF

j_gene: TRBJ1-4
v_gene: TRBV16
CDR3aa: CASSQLTGMREKLFF

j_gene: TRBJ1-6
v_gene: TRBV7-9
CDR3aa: CASSRDNSPLHF

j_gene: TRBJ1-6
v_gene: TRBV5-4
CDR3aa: CASSLDRGLSNNSPLHF

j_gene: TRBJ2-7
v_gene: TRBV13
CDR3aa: CASSDRRTQYF

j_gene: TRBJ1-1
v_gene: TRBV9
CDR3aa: CASSSQTGPMNTEAFF

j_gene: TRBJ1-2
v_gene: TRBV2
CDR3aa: CASSELGQNYGYTF

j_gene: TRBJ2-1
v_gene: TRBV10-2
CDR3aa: CASSEVGLAGVDEQFF

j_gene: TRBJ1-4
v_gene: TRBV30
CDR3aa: CAWSRRGANEKLFF

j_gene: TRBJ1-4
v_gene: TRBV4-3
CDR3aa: CASSQPGTFGEKLFF